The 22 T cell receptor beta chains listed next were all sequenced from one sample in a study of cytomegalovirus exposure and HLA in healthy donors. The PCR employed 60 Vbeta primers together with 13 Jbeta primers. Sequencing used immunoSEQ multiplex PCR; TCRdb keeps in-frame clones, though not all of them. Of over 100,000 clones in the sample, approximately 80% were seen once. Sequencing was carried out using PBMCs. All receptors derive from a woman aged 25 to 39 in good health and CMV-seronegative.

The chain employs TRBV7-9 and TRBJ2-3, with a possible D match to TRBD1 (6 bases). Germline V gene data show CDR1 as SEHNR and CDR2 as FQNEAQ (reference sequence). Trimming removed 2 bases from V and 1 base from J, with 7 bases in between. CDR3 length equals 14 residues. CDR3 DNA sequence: TGTGCCAGCAGCTTAAAGGGGGGCACAGATACGCAGTATTTT. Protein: CASSLKGGTDTQYF.

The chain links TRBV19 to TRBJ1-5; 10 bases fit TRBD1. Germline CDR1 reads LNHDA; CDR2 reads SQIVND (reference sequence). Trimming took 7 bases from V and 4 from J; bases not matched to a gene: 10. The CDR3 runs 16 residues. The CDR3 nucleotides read TGTGCCAGTACCCTCGGGGACAGGGGAGTTAATCAGCCCCAGCATTTT. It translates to CASTLGDRGVNQPQHF.

The chain's CDR3 is CASSPLPDTEAFF. CDR3 nucleotide sequence: TGCGCCAGCTCCCCCCTCCCCGACACTGAAGCTTTCTTT. This chain uses TRBV10-2 with TRBJ1-1; D remains unclear. Trimming left V 8 bases short and J 3 bases short, with 13 bases between. Germline V CDR1 and CDR2: WSHSY, SAAADI. The CDR3 loop spans 13 amino acids.

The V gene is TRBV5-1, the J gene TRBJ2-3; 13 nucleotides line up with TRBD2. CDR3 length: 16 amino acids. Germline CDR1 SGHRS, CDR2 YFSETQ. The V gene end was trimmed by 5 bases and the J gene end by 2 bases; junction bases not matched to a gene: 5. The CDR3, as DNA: TGCGCCAGCAGTCTGGGGACTAGCGGGATCACAGATACGCAGTATTTT. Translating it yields CASSLGTSGITDTQYF.

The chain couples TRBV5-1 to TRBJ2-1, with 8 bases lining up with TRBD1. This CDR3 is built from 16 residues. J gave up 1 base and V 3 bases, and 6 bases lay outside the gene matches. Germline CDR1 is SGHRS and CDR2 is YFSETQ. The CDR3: CASSSSGQGSYNEQFF. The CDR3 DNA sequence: TGCGCCAGCAGCTCAAGCGGACAGGGATCCTACAATGAGCAGTTCTTC.

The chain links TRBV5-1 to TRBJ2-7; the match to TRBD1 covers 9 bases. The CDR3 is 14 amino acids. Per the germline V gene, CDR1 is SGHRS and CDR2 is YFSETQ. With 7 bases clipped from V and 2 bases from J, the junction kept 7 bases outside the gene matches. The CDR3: CASDPGTGTYEQYF. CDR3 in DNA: TGCGCCAGCGACCCGGGGACAGGGACCTACGAGCAGTACTTC. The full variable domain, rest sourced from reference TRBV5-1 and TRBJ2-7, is KAGVTQTPRYLIKTRGQQVTLSCSPISGHRSVSWYQQTPGQGLQFLFEYFSETQRNKGNFPGRFSGRQFSNSRSEMNVSTLELGDSALYLCASDPGTGTYEQYFGPGTRLTVT.

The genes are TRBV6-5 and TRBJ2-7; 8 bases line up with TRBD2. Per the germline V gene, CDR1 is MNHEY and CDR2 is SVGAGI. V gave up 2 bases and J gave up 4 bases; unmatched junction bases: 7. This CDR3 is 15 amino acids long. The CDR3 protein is CASSYMGLGIYEQYF. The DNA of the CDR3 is TGTGCCAGCAGTTACATGGGACTAGGTATATACGAGCAGTACTTC.

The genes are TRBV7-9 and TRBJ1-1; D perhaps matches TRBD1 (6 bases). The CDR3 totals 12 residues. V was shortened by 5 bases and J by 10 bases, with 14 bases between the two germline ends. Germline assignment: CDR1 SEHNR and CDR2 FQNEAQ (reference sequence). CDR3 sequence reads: CASSVSGVGAFF. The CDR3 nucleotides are TGTGCCAGCAGCGTATCAGGGGTAGGAGCTTTCTTT.

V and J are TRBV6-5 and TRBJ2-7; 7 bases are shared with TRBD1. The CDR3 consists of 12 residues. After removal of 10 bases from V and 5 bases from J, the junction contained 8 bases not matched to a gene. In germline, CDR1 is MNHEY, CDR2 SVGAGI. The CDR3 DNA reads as TGTGCCACTGGGGGCAGGGGGAACGAGCAGTACTTC. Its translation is CATGGRGNEQYF.

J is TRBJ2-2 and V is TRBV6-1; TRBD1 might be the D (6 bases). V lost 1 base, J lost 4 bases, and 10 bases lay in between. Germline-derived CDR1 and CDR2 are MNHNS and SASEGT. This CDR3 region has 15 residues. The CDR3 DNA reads TGTGCCAGCAGTGAAGGGACAGCGATCACCGGGGAGCTGTTTTTT. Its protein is CASSEGTAITGELFF.

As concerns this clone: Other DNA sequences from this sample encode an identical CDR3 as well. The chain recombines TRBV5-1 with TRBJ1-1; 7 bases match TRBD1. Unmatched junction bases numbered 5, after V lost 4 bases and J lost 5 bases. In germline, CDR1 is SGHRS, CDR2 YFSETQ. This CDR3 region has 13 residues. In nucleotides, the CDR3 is TGCGCCAGCAGCCTAACAGGGGAGACTGAAGCTTTCTTT. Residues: CASSLTGETEAFF.

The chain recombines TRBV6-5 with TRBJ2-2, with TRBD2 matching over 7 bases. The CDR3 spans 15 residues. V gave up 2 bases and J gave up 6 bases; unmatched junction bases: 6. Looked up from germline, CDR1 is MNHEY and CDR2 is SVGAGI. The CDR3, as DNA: TGTGCCAGCAGTTACGGGGGAGGGCCGGCCGGGGAGCTGTTTTTT. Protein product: CASSYGGGPAGELFF.

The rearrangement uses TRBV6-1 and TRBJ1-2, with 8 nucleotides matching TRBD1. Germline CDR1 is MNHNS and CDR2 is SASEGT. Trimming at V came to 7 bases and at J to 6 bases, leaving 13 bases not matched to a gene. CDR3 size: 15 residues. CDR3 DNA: TGTGCCAGCAACATCCTAACAGGGGGAGGAGATGGCTACACCTTC. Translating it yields CASNILTGGGDGYTF.

The CDR3 sequence: CASSYGGTGIAYEQYF. CDR3 in DNA: TGTGCCAGCAGTTACGGGGGGACCGGTATAGCCTACGAGCAGTACTTC. The rearrangement joins TRBV6-5 to TRBJ2-7, with a weak D call TRBD2 (6 bases). Germline assignment: CDR1 MNHEY and CDR2 SVGAGI. V dropped 2 bases and J dropped 2 bases, with 16 bases sitting between them. This CDR3 has 16 residues.

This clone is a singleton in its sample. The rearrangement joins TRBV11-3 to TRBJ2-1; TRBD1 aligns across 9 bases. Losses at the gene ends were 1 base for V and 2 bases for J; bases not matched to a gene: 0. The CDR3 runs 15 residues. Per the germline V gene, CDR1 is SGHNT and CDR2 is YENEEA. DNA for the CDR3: TGTGCCAGCAGCTTAGGACAGGGGGCCTACAATGAGCAGTTCTTC. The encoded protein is CASSLGQGAYNEQFF.

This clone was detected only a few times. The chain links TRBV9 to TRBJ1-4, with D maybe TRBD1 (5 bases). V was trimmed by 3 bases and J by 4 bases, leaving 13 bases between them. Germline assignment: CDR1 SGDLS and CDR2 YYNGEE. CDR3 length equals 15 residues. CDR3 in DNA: TGTGCCAGCAGCGCTGAAATTGACAGTAATGAAAAACTGTTTTTT. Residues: CASSAEIDSNEKLFF.

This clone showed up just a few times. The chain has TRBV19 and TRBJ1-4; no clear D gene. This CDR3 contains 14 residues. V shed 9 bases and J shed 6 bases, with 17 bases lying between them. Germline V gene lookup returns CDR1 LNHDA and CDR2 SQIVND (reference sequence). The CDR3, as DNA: TGTGCCAGCCAAGACCCACCGGGTGATGAAAAACTGTTTTTT. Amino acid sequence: CASQDPPGDEKLFF. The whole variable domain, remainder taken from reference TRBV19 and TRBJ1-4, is DGGITQSPKYLFRKEGQNVTLSCEQNLNHDAMYWYRQDPGQGLRLIYYSQIVNDFQKGDIAEGYSVSREKKESFPLTVTSAQKNPTAFYLCASQDPPGDEKLFFGSGTQLSVL.

The CDR3 coding sequence is TGTGCCAGCTCACCACGCGGACTGGGACAGGGACCCACTGAAGCTTTCTTT. Translated, it gives CASSPRGLGQGPTEAFF. This chain uses TRBV18 with TRBJ1-1; 9 bases are shared with TRBD1. CDR1 and CDR2 from the germline V gene are KGHSH and LQKENI. Germline trimming cut 1 base from V and 4 bases from J; bases unmatched to any gene: 10. The length of the CDR3 is 17 residues.

The chain's CDR3 is CASGSQGGSYGYTF. CDR3 in DNA: TGCGCCAGCGGCTCACAAGGGGGCAGCTATGGCTACACCTTC. The chain is built from TRBV5-1 and TRBJ1-2; 7 bases align to TRBD1. The CDR3 spans 14 residues. Germline V CDR1 and CDR2: SGHRS, YFSETQ. V lost 7 bases, J lost 4 bases, and 10 bases stayed unmatched.

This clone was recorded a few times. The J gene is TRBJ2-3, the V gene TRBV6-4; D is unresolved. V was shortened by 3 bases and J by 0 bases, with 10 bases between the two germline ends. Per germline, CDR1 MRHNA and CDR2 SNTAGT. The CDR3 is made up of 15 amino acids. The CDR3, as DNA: TGTGCCAGCAGTGAGAAAGGCGGTAGCACAGATACGCAGTATTTT. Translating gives CASSEKGGSTDTQYF.

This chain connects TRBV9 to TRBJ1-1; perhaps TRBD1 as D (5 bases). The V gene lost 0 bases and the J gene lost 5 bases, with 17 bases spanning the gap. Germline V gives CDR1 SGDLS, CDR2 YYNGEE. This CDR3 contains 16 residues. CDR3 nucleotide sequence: TGTGCCAGCAGCGTAGCCCCTGTGGGGGGAAAGACTGAAGCTTTCTTT. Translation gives CASSVAPVGGKTEAFF.

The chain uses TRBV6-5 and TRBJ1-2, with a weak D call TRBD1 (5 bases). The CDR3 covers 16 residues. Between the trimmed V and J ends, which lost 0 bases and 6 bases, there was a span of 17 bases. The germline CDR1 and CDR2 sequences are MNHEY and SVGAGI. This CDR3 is CASSYSDLGTGNGYTF. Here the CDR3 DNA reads TGTGCCAGCAGTTACTCGGATCTTGGTACAGGCAATGGCTACACCTTC.